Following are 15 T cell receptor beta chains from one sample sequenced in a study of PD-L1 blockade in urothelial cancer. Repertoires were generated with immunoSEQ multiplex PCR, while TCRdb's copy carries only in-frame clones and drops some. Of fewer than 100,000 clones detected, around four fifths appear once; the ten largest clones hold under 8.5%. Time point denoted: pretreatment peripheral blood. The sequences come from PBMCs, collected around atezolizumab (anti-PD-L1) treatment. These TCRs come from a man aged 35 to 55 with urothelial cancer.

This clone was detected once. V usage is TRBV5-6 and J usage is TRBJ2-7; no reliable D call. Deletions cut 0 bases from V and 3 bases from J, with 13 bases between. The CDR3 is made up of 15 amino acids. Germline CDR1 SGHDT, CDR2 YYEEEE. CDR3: CASSLAGRSYYEQYF. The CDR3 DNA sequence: TGTGCCAGCAGCTTGGCCGGCAGGTCCTACTACGAGCAGTACTTC.

CDR3 DNA sequence: TGTGCCAGTACGGCAGGCTCCTACGAGCAGTACTTC. It is translated as CASTAGSYEQYF. The chain is built from TRBV2 and TRBJ2-7, with D hard to call. The CDR3 contains 12 residues. The germline V gene encodes CDR1 SNHLY and CDR2 FYNNEI. Trimming took off 9 bases at V and 0 bases at J, with 9 bases between the two ends.

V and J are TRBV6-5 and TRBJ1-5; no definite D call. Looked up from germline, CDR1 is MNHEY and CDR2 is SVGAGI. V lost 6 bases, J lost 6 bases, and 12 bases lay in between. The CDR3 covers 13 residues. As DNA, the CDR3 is TGTGCCAGCAGAGGCGGGGTTGCTCAGCCCCAGCATTTT. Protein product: CASRGGVAQPQHF.

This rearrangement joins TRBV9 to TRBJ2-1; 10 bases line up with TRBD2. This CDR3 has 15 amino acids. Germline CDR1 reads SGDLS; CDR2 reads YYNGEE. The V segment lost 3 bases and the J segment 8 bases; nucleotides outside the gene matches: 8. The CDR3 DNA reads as TGTGCCAGCAGCGGGAGGACTAGCGGAACTGATGAGCAGTTCTTC. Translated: CASSGRTSGTDEQFF. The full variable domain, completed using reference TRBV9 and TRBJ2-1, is DSGVTQTPKHLITATGQRVTLRCSPRSGDLSVYWYQQSLDQGLQFLIQYYNGEERAKGNILERFSAQQFPDLHSELNLSSLELGDSALYFCASSGRTSGTDEQFFGPGTRLTVL.

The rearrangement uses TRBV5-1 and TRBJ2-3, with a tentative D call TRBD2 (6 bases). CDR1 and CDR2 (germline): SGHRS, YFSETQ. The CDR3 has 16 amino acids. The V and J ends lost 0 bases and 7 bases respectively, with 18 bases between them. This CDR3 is CASSLAGRESAYTQYF. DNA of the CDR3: TGCGCCAGCAGCTTGGCCGGTCGGGAGAGTGCTTATACGCAGTATTTT.

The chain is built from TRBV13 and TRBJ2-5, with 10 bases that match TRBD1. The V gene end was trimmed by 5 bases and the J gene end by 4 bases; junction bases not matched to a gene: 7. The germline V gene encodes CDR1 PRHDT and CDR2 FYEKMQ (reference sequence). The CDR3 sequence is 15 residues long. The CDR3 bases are TGTGCCAGCAGCAATCCGGACAGGGGGGCAGAGACCCAGTACTTC. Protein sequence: CASSNPDRGAETQYF.

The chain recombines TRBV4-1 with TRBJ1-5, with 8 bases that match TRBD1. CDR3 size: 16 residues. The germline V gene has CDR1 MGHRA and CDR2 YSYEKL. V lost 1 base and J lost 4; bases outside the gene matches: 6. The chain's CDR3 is CASSQGRGQRNQPQHF. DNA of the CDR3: TGCGCCAGCAGCCAAGGCAGGGGGCAAAGGAATCAGCCCCAGCATTTT.

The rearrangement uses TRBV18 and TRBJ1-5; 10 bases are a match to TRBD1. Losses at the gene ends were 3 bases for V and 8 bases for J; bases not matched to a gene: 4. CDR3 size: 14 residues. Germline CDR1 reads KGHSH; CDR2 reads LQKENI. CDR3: CASSPTGGAEPQHF. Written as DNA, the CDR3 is TGTGCCAGCTCACCGACAGGGGGCGCGGAGCCCCAGCATTTT.

In nucleotides, the CDR3 is TGTGCCAGCAGGCAGGGGGCTGGCTACACCTTC. Protein product: CASRQGAGYTF. The V gene is TRBV2, the J gene TRBJ1-2, with TRBD1 matching 8 bases. With 6 bases clipped from V and 7 bases from J, the junction kept 1 base outside the gene matches. Germline CDR1 and CDR2: SNHLY and FYNNEI. This CDR3 comprises 11 residues.

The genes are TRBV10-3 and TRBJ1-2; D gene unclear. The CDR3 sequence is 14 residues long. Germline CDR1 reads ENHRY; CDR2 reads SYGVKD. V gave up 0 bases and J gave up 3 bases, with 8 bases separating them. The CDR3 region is CAISESSVDYGYTF. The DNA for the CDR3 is TGTGCCATCAGTGAGTCGAGCGTGGACTATGGCTACACCTTC.

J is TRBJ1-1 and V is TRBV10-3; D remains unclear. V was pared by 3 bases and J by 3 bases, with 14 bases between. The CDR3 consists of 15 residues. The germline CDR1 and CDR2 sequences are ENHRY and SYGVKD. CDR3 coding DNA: TGTGCCATCAGTGACCCAACCGCGGGTCACACTGAAGCTTTCTTT. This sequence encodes CAISDPTAGHTEAFF.

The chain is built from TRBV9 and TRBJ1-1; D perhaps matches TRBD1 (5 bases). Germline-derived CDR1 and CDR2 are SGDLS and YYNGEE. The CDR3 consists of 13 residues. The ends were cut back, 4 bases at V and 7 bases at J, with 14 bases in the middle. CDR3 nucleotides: TGTGCCAGCAGCCGGGGGAGTGAGGGTGAAGCTTTCTTT. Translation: CASSRGSEGEAFF.

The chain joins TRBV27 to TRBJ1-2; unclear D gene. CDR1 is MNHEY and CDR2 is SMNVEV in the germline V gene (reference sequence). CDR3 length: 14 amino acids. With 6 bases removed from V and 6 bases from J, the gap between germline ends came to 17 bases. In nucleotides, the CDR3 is TGTGCCAGCAGCAATCTTCGAGGGAATAATGGCTACACCTTC. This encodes CASSNLRGNNGYTF.

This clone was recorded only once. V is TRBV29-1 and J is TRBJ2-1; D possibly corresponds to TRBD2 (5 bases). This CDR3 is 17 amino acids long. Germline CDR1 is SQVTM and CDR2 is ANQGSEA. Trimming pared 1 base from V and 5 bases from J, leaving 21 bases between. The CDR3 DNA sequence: TGCAGCGTTGAAGGAAGCGGAGCCCCCTTACCGCACAATGAGCAGTTCTTC. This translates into CSVEGSGAPLPHNEQFF.

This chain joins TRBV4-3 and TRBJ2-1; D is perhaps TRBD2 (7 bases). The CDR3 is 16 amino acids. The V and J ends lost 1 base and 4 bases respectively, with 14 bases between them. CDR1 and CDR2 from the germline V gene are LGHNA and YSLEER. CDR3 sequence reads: CASSQVGLGGYNEQFF. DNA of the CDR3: TGCGCCAGCAGCCAAGTAGGACTAGGGGGATACAATGAGCAGTTCTTC.